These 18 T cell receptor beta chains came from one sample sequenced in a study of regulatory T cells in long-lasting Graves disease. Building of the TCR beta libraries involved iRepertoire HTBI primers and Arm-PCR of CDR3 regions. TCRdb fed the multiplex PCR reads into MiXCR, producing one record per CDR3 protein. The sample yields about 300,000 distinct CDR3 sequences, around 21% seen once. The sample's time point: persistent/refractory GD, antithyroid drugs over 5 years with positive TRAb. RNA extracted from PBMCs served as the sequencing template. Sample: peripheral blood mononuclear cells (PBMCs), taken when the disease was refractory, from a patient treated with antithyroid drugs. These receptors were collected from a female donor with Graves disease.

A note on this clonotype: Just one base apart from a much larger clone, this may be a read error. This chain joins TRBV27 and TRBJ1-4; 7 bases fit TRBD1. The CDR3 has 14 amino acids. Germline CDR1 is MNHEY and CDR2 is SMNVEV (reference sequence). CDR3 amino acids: CASSPGGLGEKLLF. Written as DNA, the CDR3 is TGTGCCAGCAGCCCAGGGGGATTGGGCGAAAAACTGCTTTTT.

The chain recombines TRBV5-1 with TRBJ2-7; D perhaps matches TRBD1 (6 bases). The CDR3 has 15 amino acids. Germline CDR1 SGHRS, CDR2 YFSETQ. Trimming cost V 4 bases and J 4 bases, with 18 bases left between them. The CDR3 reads CASSEAGTPAYEQYF. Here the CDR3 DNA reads TGCGCCAGCAGCGAAGCCGGGACACCCGCTTACGAGCAGTACTTC. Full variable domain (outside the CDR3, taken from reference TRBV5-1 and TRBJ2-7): KAGVTQTPRYLIKTRGQQVTLSCSPISGHRSVSWYQQTPGQGLQFLFEYFSETQRNKGNFPGRFSGRQFSNSRSEMNVSTLELGDSALYLCASSEAGTPAYEQYFGPGTRLTVT.

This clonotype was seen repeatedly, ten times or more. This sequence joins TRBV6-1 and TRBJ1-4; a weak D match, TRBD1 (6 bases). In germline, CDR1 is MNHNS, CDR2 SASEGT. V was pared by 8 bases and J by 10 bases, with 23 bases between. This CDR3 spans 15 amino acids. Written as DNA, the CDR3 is TGTGCCAGCCCCTTGTCCCACAGGGAGTTCGGAAAACTGTTTTTT. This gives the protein CASPLSHREFGKLFF.

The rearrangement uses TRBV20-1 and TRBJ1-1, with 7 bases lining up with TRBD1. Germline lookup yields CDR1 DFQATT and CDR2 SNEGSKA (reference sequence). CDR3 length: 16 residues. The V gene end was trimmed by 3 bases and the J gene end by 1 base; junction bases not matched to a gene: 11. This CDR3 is CSARSPRQGANTEAFF. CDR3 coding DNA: TGCAGTGCTAGGAGTCCTCGACAGGGAGCGAACACTGAAGCTTTCTTT.

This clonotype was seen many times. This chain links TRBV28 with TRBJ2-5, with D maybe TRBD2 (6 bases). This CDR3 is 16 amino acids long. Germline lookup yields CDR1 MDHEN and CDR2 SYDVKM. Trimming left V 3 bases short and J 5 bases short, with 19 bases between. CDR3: CASSFLTRPSGETQYF. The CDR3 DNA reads TGTGCCAGCAGTTTCCTGACCAGACCAAGCGGGGAGACCCAGTACTTC.

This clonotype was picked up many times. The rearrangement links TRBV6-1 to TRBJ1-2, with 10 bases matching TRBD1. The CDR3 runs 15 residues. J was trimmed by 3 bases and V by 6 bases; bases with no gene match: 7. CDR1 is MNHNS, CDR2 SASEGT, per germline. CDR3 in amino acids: CASRDPGTGDYGYTF. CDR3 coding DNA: TGTGCCAGCAGAGACCCGGGGACAGGGGACTATGGCTACACCTTC.

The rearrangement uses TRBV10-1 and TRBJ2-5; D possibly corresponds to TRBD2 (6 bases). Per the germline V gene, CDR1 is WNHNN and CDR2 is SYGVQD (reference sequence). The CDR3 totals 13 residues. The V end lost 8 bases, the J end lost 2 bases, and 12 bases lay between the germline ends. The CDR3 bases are TGCGCCAGCGGGGGGTCAGCTCAAGAGACCCAGTACTTC. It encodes CASGGSAQETQYF.

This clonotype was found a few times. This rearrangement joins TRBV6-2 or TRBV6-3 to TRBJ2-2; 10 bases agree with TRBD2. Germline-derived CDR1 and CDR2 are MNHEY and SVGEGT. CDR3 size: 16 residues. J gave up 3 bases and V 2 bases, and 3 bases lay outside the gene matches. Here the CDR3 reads CASSYTLAGDTGELFF. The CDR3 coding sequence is TGTGCCAGCAGTTACACTCTAGCGGGAGACACCGGGGAGCTGTTTTTT.

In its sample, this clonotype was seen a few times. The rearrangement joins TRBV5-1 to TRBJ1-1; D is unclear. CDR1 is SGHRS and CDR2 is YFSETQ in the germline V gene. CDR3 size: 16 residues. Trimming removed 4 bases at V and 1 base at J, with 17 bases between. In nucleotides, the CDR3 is TGCGCCAGCAGCCCCGCCGGAGGAGCGGCGAACACTGAAGCTTTCTTT. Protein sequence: CASSPAGGAANTEAFF.

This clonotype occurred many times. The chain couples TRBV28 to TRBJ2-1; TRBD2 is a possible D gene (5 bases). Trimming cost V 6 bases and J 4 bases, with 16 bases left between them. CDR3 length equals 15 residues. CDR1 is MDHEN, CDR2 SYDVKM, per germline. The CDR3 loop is CASSLGLASYNEQFF. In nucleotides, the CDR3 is TGTGCCAGCAGCTTGGGGTTAGCGAGTTACAATGAGCAGTTCTTC.

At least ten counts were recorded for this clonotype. As DNA, the CDR3 is TGCGCCAGCAGCCAAGACGGACAGTCTGGGTATGGCTACACCTTC. Its protein product is CASSQDGQSGYGYTF. This chain joins TRBV4-3 and TRBJ1-2; tentatively, D is TRBD1 (6 bases). Germline CDR1 is LGHNA and CDR2 is YSLEER. The CDR3 is 15 amino acids. V was clipped by 0 bases and J by 5 bases, with 13 bases between them.

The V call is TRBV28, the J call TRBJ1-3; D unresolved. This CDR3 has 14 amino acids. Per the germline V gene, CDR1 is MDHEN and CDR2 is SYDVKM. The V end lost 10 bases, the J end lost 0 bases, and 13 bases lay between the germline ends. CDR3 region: CAIQRRSSGNTIYF. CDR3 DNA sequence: TGTGCCATCCAAAGACGGAGCTCTGGAAACACCATATATTTT.

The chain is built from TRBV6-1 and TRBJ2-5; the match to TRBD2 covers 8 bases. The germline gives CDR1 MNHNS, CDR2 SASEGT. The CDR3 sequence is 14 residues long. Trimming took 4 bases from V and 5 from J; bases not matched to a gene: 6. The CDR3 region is CASSVSGISETQYF. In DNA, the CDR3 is TGTGCCAGCAGTGTTAGCGGGATCTCGGAGACCCAGTACTTC.

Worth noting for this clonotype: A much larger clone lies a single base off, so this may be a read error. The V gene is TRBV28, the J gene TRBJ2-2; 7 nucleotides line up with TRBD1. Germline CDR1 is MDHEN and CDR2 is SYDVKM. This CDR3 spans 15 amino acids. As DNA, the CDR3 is TGTGCCAGCAGTTCCCGACAGGGAGTCTCCGGGGAGCCGTTTTTT. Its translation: CASSSRQGVSGEPFF.

CDR3 sequence (DNA): TGTGCCAGCAGCCGTGGGGACAGGGCCGGGGAGCTGTTTTTT. As protein: CASSRGDRAGELFF. The chain couples TRBV7-3 to TRBJ2-2; 9 bases agree with TRBD1. Per the germline V gene, CDR1 is SGHTA and CDR2 is FQGTGA. The CDR3 is made up of 14 amino acids. V shed 5 bases, J shed 6 bases, and the junction held 4 bases outside the gene matches.

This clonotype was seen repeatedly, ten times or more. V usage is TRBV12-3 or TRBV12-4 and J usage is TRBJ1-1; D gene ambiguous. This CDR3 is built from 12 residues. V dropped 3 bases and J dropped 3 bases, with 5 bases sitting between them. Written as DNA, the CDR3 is TGTGCCAGCAGTTTCTATCACACTGAAGCTTTCTTT. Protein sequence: CASSFYHTEAFF.

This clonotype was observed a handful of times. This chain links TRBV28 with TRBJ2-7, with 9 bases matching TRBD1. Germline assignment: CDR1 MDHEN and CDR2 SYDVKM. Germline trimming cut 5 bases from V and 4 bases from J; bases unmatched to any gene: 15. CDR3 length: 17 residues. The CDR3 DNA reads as TGTGCCAGCAGTCTCCACCCACGGGACAGGGATGTGTACGAGCAGTACTTC. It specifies CASSLHPRDRDVYEQYF.

The CDR3 sequence is CASSYGPEMTSEVNQPQHF. CDR3 nucleotides: TGTGCCAGCAGTTACGGTCCGGAAATGACCTCTGAGGTCAATCAGCCCCAGCATTTT. The chain joins TRBV6-2 or TRBV6-3 to TRBJ1-5; D gene unclear. The CDR3 length is 19 residues. Germline CDR1 is MNHEY and CDR2 is SVGEGT. Trimming stripped 2 bases from V and 3 bases from J, with 23 bases between.